One T cell receptor (beta chain) is described in this entry. Looked up from germline, CDR1 is MNHNS and CDR2 is SASEGT. The CDR3 sequence is 14 residues long. With 6 bases removed from V and 1 base from J, the gap between germline ends came to 11 bases. This record belongs to a study of T cell changes during pregnancy in multiple sclerosis. The data were produced by immunoSEQ multiplex PCR, yet TCRdb's version contains in-frame clones alone and is incomplete. The table has roughly 100,000 clones, about 91% seen once. The receptor's source is a female donor with multiple sclerosis, enrolled in a pregnancy study. The chain joins TRBV6-1 to TRBJ2-3, with D perhaps TRBD2 (6 bases). This material consisted of peripheral blood, taken after pregnancy. The CDR3 DNA follows: TGTGCCAGCAGCGGAAGACTAGGCACAGATACGCAGTATTTT. It translates to CASSGRLGTDTQYF.